This T cell receptor (beta chain) was captured by sequencing in a study of hypomethylating agent response in myelodysplastic syndrome. The protocol was immunoSEQ multiplex PCR, while the TCRdb copy is restricted to in-frame clones and leaves out a portion. Altogether approximately 4,500 clones are present, approximately 80% being singletons, with the ten largest covering about 7.1%. The CDR3 runs 15 residues. The germline V gene encodes CDR1 LNHDA and CDR2 SQIVND (reference sequence). Trimming took off 2 bases at V and 7 bases at J, with 15 bases between the two ends. The V call is TRBV19, the J call TRBJ1-5; D may be TRBD1 (6 bases). The source material was bone marrow, sampled before or after starting hypomethylating agent treatment for myelodysplastic syndrome (not recorded which). The TCR sequence derives from a human donor with myelodysplastic syndrome. CDR3 protein: CASSILTGGPQPQHF. The CDR3 bases are TGTGCCAGTAGTATATTGACGGGGGGGCCCCAGCCCCAGCATTTT.